The clone carrying this T cell receptor beta chain came up a few times. Its antigen remains unidentified. The sample comes from a study of naive and memory T cell subsets. Study-wide results and caveats: No ground truth validated the naive and memory repertoire findings. Between naive and memory subsets, TCR abundance power law exponents differed. Possibly reflecting memory cells re-expressing CD45RA, a few larger clonotypes occurred in naive repertoires, especially CD8. Over 85% of naive TCR sequences appeared only once after error correction, unlike memory subsets. Gini index rose across naive, CM, EM and EMRA in CD4 and CD8.

The V gene end was trimmed by 6 bases and the J gene end by 4 bases; junction bases not matched to a gene: 3. Germline lookup yields CDR1 SNHLY and CDR2 FYNNEI. CDR3 length: 12 amino acids. Both TRBC1 and TRBC2 were covered by a beta constant-region primer of two equimolar oligonucleotides. The ligated cDNA underwent four PCR rounds using SP2 and nested alpha and beta constant-region primers. TCRdb recomputed calls from the UMI-ligation and nested PCR reads with MiXCR, one row per CDR3 protein. The sample consists of around 140,000 distinct CDR3 sequences, 22% of them appearing once. The sequence was collected from a human donor in good health. The V call is TRBV2, the J call TRBJ2-7, with 7 bases identical to TRBD1. The source material was naive CD4+ T cells from blood. In DNA form, the CDR3 reads TGTGCCAGCAGCCGGGACAGATACGAGCAGTACTTC. Translating gives CASSRDRYEQYF.